This T cell receptor beta chain derives from a study of T cell responses to AZD1222 COVID-19 vaccine (dated by TCRdb to about 2021). Some background on the complete study: TCR sequencing covered 230 or so trial participants: around 210 given two doses of AZD1222 and approximately 26 given two doses of MenACWY control vaccine. Enrollment into the trials was organized by age into subgroups of 18-55, 56-69 and 70-plus years, and those subgroups contained roughly 160, 29 and 62 TCR-sequenced participants, respectively.

The CDR3 regions of human TCRbeta chains were analyzed by immunosequencing. Per the authors' processing: TCRs in the repertoires were matched against a reference library of SARS-CoV-2-specific TCRs that had been generated with the MIRA antigen-specificity platform. Breadth meant the fraction of unique TCRs that were SARS-CoV-2-associated, whereas depth meant the fraction of total T cells that were SARS-CoV-2-associated. Using the MIRA data, every spike-specific TCR was mapped to the spike region that the TCR reacted to and assigned to either a CD4 or a CD8 class. Log10-transformed breadth and depth values were compared by one-way ANOVA with Sidak's multiple comparisons tests. The clones in this table, taken by TCRdb from immuneACCESS, are in-frame only. Not every clone is retained; where verified, under half of the shortfall comes from an unresolved V gene, and the cause of the rest is unknown. V and J calls plus clone size are reproduced from that table; the DNA served to infer D and trimming. A total of more than 95,000 clones appear in this sample, roughly 91% of them only once. Around 4% of the sample is in the top ten clones.

Relative to germline, V is 8 bases shorter and J is 4 bases shorter, with 15 bases between their ends. CDR1 SNHLY and CDR2 FYNNEI were looked up in the germline V gene. Inclusive of the bounding cysteine and phenylalanine, the CDR3 is 14 residues long. Of the read, only the CDR3 DNA is kept; its 42 bases are in frame from base 1. Notes on this clone: Its cognate antigen has yet to be identified. Base qualities are not recorded, but no much larger clone differs from it by a single base.

In light of the paper, this sample's time point label describes: about 28 days (+/-7) after the second vaccine dose. AZD1222 recipients whose second dose came at about 4 weeks and those whose second dose came at about 12 weeks were combined into one group, since spike-specific TCR depth and breadth did not differ between the two schedules. The vaccinee samples were drawn from two UK trials, COV001 and COV002, one of which was a single-blind randomized controlled phase 2/3 trial testing AZD1222 (ChAdOx1 nCoV-19) in healthy adults. Trial participant PBMC samples were collected at day 0 and day 28 after the second dose for TCRbeta chain sequencing. Results the study describes overall, beyond this receptor: Reportedly, close to half of the unique spike-specific TCRs recognized epitopes lying outside the regions that are mutated in the B.1.351 and B.1.1.7 variants. A significant rise in spike-specific TCR breadth and depth was observed after two AZD1222 doses relative to day 0 and relative to MenACWY recipients. Participants were mostly white British and included more females than males, and it was suggested by the authors that clonal diversity may have been underestimated. The 56-69-year group was small, and its depth increase did not reach significance, likely because of low power. Because no day 14 peak-response samples were available, the repertoires could be characterized only after the peak T cell response. Conclusions about previously exposed vaccinees were limited because only six AZD1222 recipients were SARS-CoV-2 seropositive at baseline. Vaccine-associated CD4 TCRs spanned the whole spike protein, with dominant responses in regions 160-218 and 743-854.

The specimen comprised peripheral blood, sampled 28 days after the second AZD1222 dose. This TCR was recovered from an adult who received the AZD1222 COVID-19 vaccine. The chain employs TRBV2 and TRBJ1-5, with no D gene named confidently. DNA sequence: TGTGCCAGCGAGTTGGAAAGATCTAATCAGCCCCAGCATTTT. Its protein product is CASELERSNQPQHF.